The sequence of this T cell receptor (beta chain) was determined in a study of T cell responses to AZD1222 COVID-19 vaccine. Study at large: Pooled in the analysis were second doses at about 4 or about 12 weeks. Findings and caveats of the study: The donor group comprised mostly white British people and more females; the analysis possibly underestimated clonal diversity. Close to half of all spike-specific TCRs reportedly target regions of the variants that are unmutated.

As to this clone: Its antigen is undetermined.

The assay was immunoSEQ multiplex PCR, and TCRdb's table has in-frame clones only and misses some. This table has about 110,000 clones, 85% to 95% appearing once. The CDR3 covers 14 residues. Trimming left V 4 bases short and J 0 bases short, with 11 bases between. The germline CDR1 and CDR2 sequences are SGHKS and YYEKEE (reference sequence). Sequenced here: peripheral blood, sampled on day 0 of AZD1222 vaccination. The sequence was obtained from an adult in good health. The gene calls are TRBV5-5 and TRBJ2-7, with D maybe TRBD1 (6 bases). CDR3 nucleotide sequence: TGTGCCAGCAGCATGCAGGGGTCCTCCTACGAGCAGTACTTC. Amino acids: CASSMQGSSYEQYF.